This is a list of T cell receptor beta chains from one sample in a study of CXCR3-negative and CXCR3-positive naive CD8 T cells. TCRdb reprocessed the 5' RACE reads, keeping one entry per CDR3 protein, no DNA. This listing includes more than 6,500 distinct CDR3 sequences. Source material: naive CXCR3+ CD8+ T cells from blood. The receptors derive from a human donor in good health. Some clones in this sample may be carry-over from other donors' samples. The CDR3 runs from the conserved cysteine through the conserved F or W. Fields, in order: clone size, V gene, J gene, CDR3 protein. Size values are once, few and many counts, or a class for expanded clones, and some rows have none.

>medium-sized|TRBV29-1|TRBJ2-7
CSACLQGSYEQYF
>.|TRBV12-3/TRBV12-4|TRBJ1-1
CASSFGVEAFF
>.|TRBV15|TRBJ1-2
CATSSGVGARSYTF
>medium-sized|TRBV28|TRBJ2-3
CASSPTSGSTDTQYF
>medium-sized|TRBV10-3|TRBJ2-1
CAISEYIAGDLRFF
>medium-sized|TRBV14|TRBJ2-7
CASSLPISGEQYF
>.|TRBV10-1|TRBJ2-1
CASSGGVSEQFF
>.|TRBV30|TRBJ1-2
CAWRMDNYGYTF
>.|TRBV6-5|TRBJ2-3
CASIPGPKMGSDTQYF
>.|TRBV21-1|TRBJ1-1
CASSTLYAGQGANFF
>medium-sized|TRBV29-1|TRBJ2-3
CSETGTGLADTQYF
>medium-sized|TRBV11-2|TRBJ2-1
CASSLASGGPGEQFF
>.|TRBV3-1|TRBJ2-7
CASSQHPEYEQYF
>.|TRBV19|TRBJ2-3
CASSIPMTSGDTQYF
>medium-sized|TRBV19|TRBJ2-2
CASSIDLEGAATGELFF
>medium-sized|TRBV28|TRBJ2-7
CASSLAYREGHYEQYF
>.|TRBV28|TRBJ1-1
CASSFPPDEAFF
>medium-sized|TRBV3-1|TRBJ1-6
CASSQAPGADYNSPLHF
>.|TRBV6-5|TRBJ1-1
CASSYTRALNTEAFF
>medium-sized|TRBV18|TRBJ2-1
CASSPPGTTYNEQFF
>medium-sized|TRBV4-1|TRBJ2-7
CASSQETSAYEQYF
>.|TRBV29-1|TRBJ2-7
CSVLIFYEQYF